This T cell receptor beta chain was found in a study of OX40 agonist ivuxolimab in advanced cancers. The repertoire was sequenced with immunoSEQ multiplex PCR; TCRdb's copy has only in-frame clones and lacks some. The top ten clones hold less than 0.6% of a sample with tens of thousands of clones, 70% to 90% of them seen once. Germline V gene sequence: CDR1 SGHDT, CDR2 YYEEEE. This CDR3 region has 14 residues. Trimming removed 6 bases from V and 5 bases from J, with 15 bases in between. The J gene is TRBJ2-1, the V gene TRBV5-6, with a tentative D call TRBD2 (6 bases). The origin of this receptor is an adult with an advanced solid tumor such as melanoma, head and neck, liver or kidney cancer. The material sequenced was CD4+ or CD8+ T cells sorted from blood, taken in a trial of the OX40 agonist ivuxolimab. CDR3 protein: CASTPGEFDNEQFF. The CDR3 region has the DNA TGTGCCAGCACCCCGGGGGAATTTGACAATGAGCAGTTCTTC.